Below, one TCR beta chain is given with its context. These data originate in a study of T cells expressing NK-cell markers. Study overall: Sorted CD3+CD56-NKG2C+, CD3+CD56+NKG2C+ and CD3+CD56+NKG2C- T cells supplied the TCR beta repertoires. Out of eight donors sequenced, seven tested HCMV-seropositive and the remaining one seronegative.

TCRdb reprocessed the 5' RACE reads and stores each CDR3 protein as one record, lacking DNA. This sample's table reports about 390,000 distinct CDR3 sequences. The CDR3 extends over 12 amino acids. The clonotype was recovered from a woman between 50 and 59 years old in good health. V and J are TRBV12-3 or TRBV12-4 and TRBJ2-7; TCRdb's D gene call, TRBD2, goes unchecked for lack of DNA. The sample taken for sequencing was blood T cells: a sorted CD56 or NKG2C T cell subset, CD4+ or CD8+ T cells, or bulk PBMC T cells (not recorded which). The CDR3 loop is CASRGAEPEQYF.